Below, 31 T cell receptor beta chains from the same sample are listed, as sequenced in a study of T-cell memory formation after mild COVID-19. Using its own MiXCR run on the 5' RACE reads, TCRdb lists one record per CDR3 protein. The data show a few hundred thousand distinct CDR3 sequences, about 15% seen once. The sample taken for sequencing was PBMCs or a T cell subset sorted from them (not recorded which). Receptors were obtained from a man aged 18-30 years who had mild COVID-19 (a few samples of this study predate the infection). Cell type and time point are not known.

The rearrangement joins TRBV18 to TRBJ2-6; D gene uncertain. The CDR3 contains 16 residues. Germline V CDR1 and CDR2: KGHSH, LQKENI. V was cut by 3 bases and J by 0 bases, with 9 bases left in between. The CDR3 DNA is TGTGCCAGCTCACCGCTGTGGACCTCTGGGGCCAACGTCCTGACTTTC. Translation gives CASSPLWTSGANVLTF.

The chain joins TRBV27 to TRBJ2-7, with D perhaps matching TRBD2 (5 bases). This CDR3 has 16 residues. V lost 3 bases, J lost 5 bases, and 20 bases lay in between. In germline, CDR1 is MNHEY, CDR2 SMNVEV (reference sequence). The DNA of the CDR3 is TGTGCCAGCAGTTTGCCCCACCACCGGGAAGCTGACGAGCAGTACGTC. Translating it yields CASSLPHHREADEQYV.

The table lists this clonotype with a few counts. The chain uses TRBV5-1 and TRBJ2-3, with 13 nucleotides matching TRBD2. This CDR3 has 17 residues. Germline V gene data show CDR1 as SGHRS and CDR2 as YFSETQ. J was trimmed by 3 bases and V by 0 bases; bases with no gene match: 4. This chain's CDR3 is CASSLGLAGGLTDTQYF. The CDR3 nucleotides read TGCGCCAGCAGCTTGGGACTAGCGGGGGGCCTGACAGATACGCAGTATTTT.

The chain has TRBV18 and TRBJ2-6; 8 bases fit TRBD1. Per germline, CDR1 KGHSH and CDR2 LQKENI. J gave up 1 base and V 2 bases, and 7 bases lay outside the gene matches. This CDR3 comprises 18 residues. The CDR3 sequence: CASSPLGTGRSGANVLTF. The CDR3 nucleotides read TGTGCCAGCTCACCATTAGGGACAGGTCGATCTGGGGCCAACGTCCTGACTTTC.

CDR3 in amino acids: CASSSVVSGELFF. Written as DNA, the CDR3 is TGTGCCAGCAGCTCGGTGGTTTCGGGGGAGCTGTTTTTT. The chain is built from TRBV7-2 and TRBJ2-2; D unresolved. The CDR3 runs to 13 residues. V lost 4 bases and J lost 8, with 11 bases in between. CDR1 and CDR2 (germline): SGHTA, FQGNSA. Together with reference TRBV7-2 and TRBJ2-2, the CDR3 gives the full variable domain: GAGVSQSPSNKVTEKGKDVELRCDPISGHTALYWYRQSLGQGLEFLIYFQGNSAPDKSGLPSDRFSAERTGGSVSTLTIQRTQQEDSAVYLCASSSVVSGELFFGEGSRLTVL.

Judged by abundance, this clonotype is medium-sized. This chain links TRBV7-2 with TRBJ2-5; D may be TRBD2 (7 bases). The CDR3 sequence is 17 residues long. V was clipped by 5 bases and J by 0 bases, with 19 bases between them. Germline values: CDR1 SGHTA, CDR2 FQGNSA. The CDR3 coding sequence is TGTGCCAGCAGCCCGCGCGGGGGAGGGGGGTACCAAGAGACCCAGTACTTC. It specifies CASSPRGGGGYQETQYF.

This clonotype was seen just once. This chain connects TRBV5-4 to TRBJ2-7; D might be TRBD1 (5 bases). Trimming pared 5 bases from V and 0 bases from J, leaving 15 bases between. CDR3 length: 15 amino acids. CDR1 SGHNT and CDR2 YYREEE come from the germline V gene (reference sequence). The CDR3 sequence is CASRPDRYLSYEQYV. The CDR3 DNA is TGTGCCAGCAGACCCGACAGATACCTCTCCTACGAGCAGTACGTC.

V gene TRBV7-2 combines with J gene TRBJ2-5; TRBD2 might be the D (6 bases). V was trimmed by 0 bases and J by 2 bases, leaving 13 bases between them. This CDR3 contains 16 residues. Germline V gene lookup returns CDR1 SGHTA and CDR2 FQGNSA. The CDR3 coding sequence is TGTGCCAGCAGCTTAGCGGGGGGAAACGTACAAGAGACCCAGTACTTC. Protein sequence: CASSLAGGNVQETQYF.

This clonotype occurred a few times. This chain uses TRBV7-6 with TRBJ2-2, with D perhaps TRBD1 (6 bases). The germline V gene has CDR1 SGHVS and CDR2 FNYEAQ. This CDR3 region has 16 residues. V was shortened by 1 base and J by 1 base, with 10 bases between the two germline ends. CDR3 bases: TGTGCCAGCAGCTTAGTCGCAGGGGAGAACACCGGGGAGCTGTTTTTT. Residues: CASSLVAGENTGELFF. Variable domain in full (rest from reference TRBV7-6 and TRBJ2-2): GAGVSQSPRYKVTKRGQDVALRCDPISGHVSLYWYRQALGQGPEFLTYFNYEAQQDKSGLPNDRFSAERPEGSISTLTIQRTEQRDSAMYRCASSLVAGENTGELFFGEGSRLTVL.

The chain uses TRBV9 and TRBJ2-1; 8 bases agree with TRBD2. Per germline, CDR1 SGDLS and CDR2 YYNGEE. V was pared by 4 bases and J by 4 bases, with 10 bases of the junction left unmatched. CDR3 length equals 16 residues. CDR3 sequence: CASSLTPRGGYNEQFF. The CDR3 nucleotides are TGTGCCAGCAGCCTCACCCCTCGGGGGGGATACAATGAGCAGTTCTTC.

The CDR3 nucleotides read TGCGCCAGCAGCCAAGCCCCCCTATTCCAATGGGACAGGGGGCCGGATGGCTACACCTTC. Its protein is CASSQAPLFQWDRGPDGYTF. The genes are TRBV4-3 and TRBJ1-2, with 12 positions matching TRBD1. Trimming took 1 base from V and 6 from J; bases not matched to a gene: 18. The CDR3 totals 20 residues. The germline V gene encodes CDR1 LGHNA and CDR2 YSLEER.

J is TRBJ2-1 and V is TRBV2; weak D call: TRBD1 (5 bases). The CDR3 is 12 residues long. Germline V gene data show CDR1 as SNHLY and CDR2 as FYNNEI. V lost 6 bases and J 9 bases, leaving 12 bases between the germline ends. The CDR3 region has the DNA TGTGCCAGCAGGGCAGGGAAGGGTGAGCAGTTCTTC. This codes for CASRAGKGEQFF.

This chain connects TRBV6-1 to TRBJ2-1, with D possibly being TRBD2 (7 bases). Trimming took off 1 base at V and 7 bases at J, with 14 bases between the two ends. The germline V gene has CDR1 MNHNS and CDR2 SASEGT. CDR3 length: 15 residues. This CDR3 reads CASSEVPGGRNEQFF. DNA for the CDR3: TGTGCCAGCAGTGAAGTGCCGGGGGGCCGAAATGAGCAGTTCTTC.

V usage is TRBV7-6 and J usage is TRBJ2-3; D possibly uses TRBD1 or TRBD2 (5 bases each). Trimming took 3 bases from V and 5 from J, leaving 12 bases between them. The CDR3 runs to 14 residues. CDR1 and CDR2 from the germline V gene are SGHVS and FNYEAQ. CDR3 coding DNA: TGTGCCAGCAGCTTCGGGGACCACCTAGATACGCAGTATTTT. It yields the protein CASSFGDHLDTQYF.

The rearrangement links TRBV20-1 to TRBJ2-3, with 11 bases identical to TRBD2. Germline V gene sequence: CDR1 DFQATT, CDR2 SNEGSKA (reference sequence). V gave up 1 base and J gave up 5 bases; unmatched junction bases: 5. The CDR3 runs to 15 residues. Here the CDR3 DNA reads TGCAGTGCTAGAGCACTAGCGGGGGACTTAGATACGCAGTATTTT. Protein: CSARALAGDLDTQYF.

This clonotype has more than one count but fewer than ten. The genes are TRBV18 and TRBJ2-1; D might be TRBD1 (6 bases). This CDR3 region has 15 residues. Trimming took 4 bases from V and 7 from J, leaving 17 bases between them. CDR1 is KGHSH and CDR2 is LQKENI in the germline V gene. CDR3: CASSRQAGTGNEQFF. CDR3 nucleotide sequence: TGTGCCAGCTCACGTCAGGCCGGCACAGGGAATGAGCAGTTCTTC.

This chain joins TRBV7-2 and TRBJ2-5; TRBD2 is a possible D gene (6 bases). Trimming pared 4 bases from V and 2 bases from J, leaving 14 bases between. This CDR3 is 15 amino acids long. Germline CDR1 SGHTA, CDR2 FQGNSA. CDR3 in amino acids: CASSSIGTPQETQYF. CDR3 coding DNA: TGTGCCAGCAGCTCAATAGGGACTCCTCAAGAGACCCAGTACTTC. The variable domain in full, with the rest retrieved from reference TRBV7-2 and TRBJ2-5, is GAGVSQSPSNKVTEKGKDVELRCDPISGHTALYWYRQSLGQGLEFLIYFQGNSAPDKSGLPSDRFSAERTGGSVSTLTIQRTQQEDSAVYLCASSSIGTPQETQYFGPGTRLLVL.

Only a few counts were recorded for this clonotype. The chain uses TRBV5-1 and TRBJ1-2; D may be TRBD1 (5 bases). Germline CDR1 reads SGHRS; CDR2 reads YFSETQ. Trimming left V 0 bases short and J 3 bases short, with 9 bases between. This CDR3 comprises 14 residues. The chain's CDR3 is CASSLEVGDYGYTF. The CDR3 bases are TGCGCCAGCAGCTTGGAAGTAGGGGACTATGGCTACACCTTC.

This chain connects TRBV29-1 to TRBJ2-7, with no clear D. With 5 bases removed from V and 3 bases from J, the gap between germline ends came to 11 bases. The CDR3 covers 12 residues. Per the germline V gene, CDR1 is SQVTM and CDR2 is ANQGSEA. Here the CDR3 reads CSVRQNLYEQYF. The CDR3, as DNA: TGCAGCGTTCGGCAAAACCTCTACGAGCAGTACTTC.

The rearrangement links TRBV19 to TRBJ2-2; tentatively, D is TRBD2 (5 bases). V was shortened by 4 bases and J by 7 bases, with 13 bases between the two germline ends. CDR1 LNHDA and CDR2 SQIVND come from the germline V gene (reference sequence). The CDR3 sequence is 14 residues long. CDR3 in DNA: TGTGCCAGTAGTACTACGTCGGGGATCGGGGAGCTGTTTTTT. It encodes CASSTTSGIGELFF.

This clonotype was counted at least ten times. This chain connects TRBV10-3 to TRBJ1-3; possibly TRBD1 for D (5 bases). The CDR3 has 16 residues. Germline CDR1 is ENHRY and CDR2 is SYGVKD. V lost 6 bases to trimming and J lost 1 base, with 16 bases between them. Written as DNA, the CDR3 is TGTGCCATCAGCCAACGCAGGGCGGTATCTGGAAACACCATATATTTT. Translation: CAISQRRAVSGNTIYF.

The chain combines TRBV7-9 with TRBJ1-1; D remains ambiguous. Germline CDR1 SEHNR, CDR2 FQNEAQ (reference sequence). The CDR3 is 15 residues long. V was trimmed by 7 bases and J by 4 bases, leaving 19 bases between them. The CDR3 sequence: CASTRFVLRITEAFF. The CDR3 DNA reads as TGTGCCAGCACGCGATTTGTTCTACGTATCACTGAAGCTTTCTTT. Full variable domain (remainder filled in from reference TRBV7-9 and TRBJ1-1): DTGVSQNPRHKITKRGQNVTFRCDPISEHNRLYWYRQTLGQGPEFLTYFQNEAQLEKSRLLSDRFSAERPKGSFSTLEIQRTEQGDSAMYLCASTRFVLRITEAFFGQGTRLTVV.

This clonotype showed up just a few times. J is TRBJ1-2 and V is TRBV7-8; D gene ambiguous. V was pared by 2 bases and J by 4 bases, with 8 bases between. The CDR3 runs to 13 residues. Germline V lookup: CDR1 SGHVS, CDR2 FQNEAQ. Here the CDR3 reads CASSLRLGYGYTF. CDR3 in DNA: TGTGCCAGCAGCTTACGGCTAGGCTATGGCTACACCTTC.

The chain couples TRBV11-2 to TRBJ2-7; 9 bases align to TRBD2. Germline loops: CDR1 SGHAT, CDR2 FQNNGV. V lost 7 bases, J lost 5 bases, and 9 bases stayed unmatched. This CDR3 comprises 14 residues. The CDR3 here is CASTSGTSFHEQYF. CDR3 coding DNA: TGTGCCAGCACCTCGGGGACTAGCTTCCACGAGCAGTACTTC.

The chain couples TRBV25-1 to TRBJ2-3; no definite D call. V was shortened by 3 bases and J by 2 bases, with 15 bases between the two germline ends. The CDR3 consists of 16 residues. The V gene's germline CDR1 is MGHDK and CDR2 SYGVNS. As DNA, the CDR3 is TGTGCCAGCAGTGATCCCCAGGCCTATCCCACAGATACGCAGTATTTT. This translates into CASSDPQAYPTDTQYF.

In its sample, this clonotype was seen many times. The V gene is TRBV6-4, the J gene TRBJ2-3, with D maybe TRBD2 (7 bases). V gave up 2 bases and J gave up 0 bases, with 9 bases separating them. The CDR3 runs 15 residues. From germline, CDR1 is MRHNA and CDR2 SNTAGT. DNA for the CDR3: TGTGCCAGCAGTGACGGGGGGGCTAGCACAGATACGCAGTATTTT. Amino acid sequence: CASSDGGASTDTQYF.

This clonotype turned up a few times. The gene calls are TRBV18 and TRBJ2-1; 7 bases are a match to TRBD1. The V gene's germline CDR1 is KGHSH and CDR2 LQKENI. CDR3 size: 15 residues. V dropped 8 bases and J dropped 12; count of bases not matched to a gene: 19. The CDR3, as DNA: TGTGCCAGCGCCTACCCGGGACAGCAAAGAATGAGGCAGTTCTTC. Translating it yields CASAYPGQQRMRQFF.

There are many counts of this clonotype. The genes are TRBV27 and TRBJ1-6, with unresolved D. Trimming removed 0 bases at V and 9 bases at J, with 9 bases between. The germline V gene encodes CDR1 MNHEY and CDR2 SMNVEV (reference sequence). This CDR3 spans 14 amino acids. CDR3 sequence (DNA): TGTGCCAGCAGTTTATCGGGCCCAGGTTCACCCCTCCACTTT. This sequence encodes CASSLSGPGSPLHF.

This clonotype has only a few counts. The chain couples TRBV19 to TRBJ1-2; 10 nucleotides agree with TRBD1. CDR1 is LNHDA and CDR2 is SQIVND in the germline V gene (reference sequence). The CDR3 runs 13 residues. Unmatched junction bases numbered 3, after V lost 7 bases and J lost 4 bases. The CDR3 loop reads CASTGTGVYGYTF. The CDR3 bases are TGTGCCAGTACCGGGACAGGGGTCTATGGCTACACCTTC.

This clonotype occurred a few times. This chain uses TRBV12-3 or TRBV12-4 with TRBJ1-5; no clear D gene. The CDR3 consists of 13 residues. V dropped 9 bases and J dropped 0 bases, with 9 bases sitting between them. The chain's CDR3 is CASHSNSNQPQHF. DNA of the CDR3: TGTGCCAGTCACAGCAATAGCAATCAGCCCCAGCATTTT.

This clonotype was observed many times. This chain links TRBV27 with TRBJ1-2; TRBD1 is a possible D gene (5 bases). Looked up from germline, CDR1 is MNHEY and CDR2 is SMNVEV (reference sequence). The V end was cut by 7 bases, the J end by 7 bases, with 31 bases between. The CDR3 extends over 18 amino acids. In DNA form, the CDR3 reads TGTGCCAGCACCAAGGACCCGGACAATCATCCGGTCAGCGGTGGCTACACCTTC. Translated: CASTKDPDNHPVSGGYTF.